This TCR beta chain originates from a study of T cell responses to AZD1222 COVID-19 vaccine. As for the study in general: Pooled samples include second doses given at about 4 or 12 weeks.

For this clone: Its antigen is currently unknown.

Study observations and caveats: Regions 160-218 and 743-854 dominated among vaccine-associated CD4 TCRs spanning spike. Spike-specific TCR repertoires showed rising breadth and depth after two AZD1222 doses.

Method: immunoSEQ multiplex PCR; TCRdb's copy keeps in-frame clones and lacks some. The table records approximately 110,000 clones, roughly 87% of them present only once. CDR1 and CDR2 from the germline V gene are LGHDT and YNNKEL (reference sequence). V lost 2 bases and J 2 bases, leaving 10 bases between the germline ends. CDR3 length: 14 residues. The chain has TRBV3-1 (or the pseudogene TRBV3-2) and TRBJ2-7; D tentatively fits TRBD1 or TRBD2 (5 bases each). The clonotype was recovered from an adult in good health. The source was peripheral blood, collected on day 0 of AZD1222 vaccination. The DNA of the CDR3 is TGTGCCAGCAGCCAATTTCTGGGGGCCTACGAGCAGTACTTC. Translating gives CASSQFLGAYEQYF.